A single sample is the source of the 18 T cell receptor beta chains below, sequenced in a study of OX40 agonist ivuxolimab in advanced cancers. Sequencing used immunoSEQ multiplex PCR; TCRdb keeps in-frame clones, though not all of them. There are tens of thousands of clones in the sample; 70% to 90% occur only once, and 11% lies in the top ten. The sequences come from CD4+ or CD8+ T cells sorted from blood, collected in a trial of the OX40 agonist ivuxolimab. These receptors all come from an adult with an advanced solid tumor such as melanoma, head and neck, liver or kidney cancer.

The chain employs TRBV28 and TRBJ2-1; TRBD2 is a possible D gene (5 bases). V lost 5 bases and J 8 bases, leaving 22 bases between the germline ends. Germline V gene sequence: CDR1 MDHEN, CDR2 SYDVKM. The CDR3 is made up of 16 amino acids. The CDR3, as DNA: TGTGCCAGCAGTCTCCCTTTCTGGGATAGCGAGGATGAGCAGTTCTTC. Encoded protein: CASSLPFWDSEDEQFF.

The chain recombines TRBV5-1 with TRBJ1-2; D possibly corresponds to TRBD1 (6 bases). The germline CDR1 and CDR2 sequences are SGHRS and YFSETQ. The CDR3 consists of 18 residues. V dropped 2 bases and J dropped 0 bases, with 20 bases sitting between them. CDR3 coding DNA: TGCGCCAGCAGCTTAGGTATAGGCAGGGACACAACTAACTATGGCTACACCTTC. Protein: CASSLGIGRDTTNYGYTF.

The chain carries TRBV18 and TRBJ2-7, with no clear D. Germline loops: CDR1 KGHSH, CDR2 LQKENI. V lost 3 bases and J 1 base, leaving 7 bases between the germline ends. The CDR3 consists of 13 residues. CDR3 amino acids: CASSPPDSYEQYF. The CDR3 DNA reads as TGTGCCAGCTCACCTCCGGATTCCTACGAGCAGTACTTC.

This CDR3 reads CASSITGQGIYEQYF. Here the CDR3 DNA reads TGTGCCAGTAGTATCACGGGACAGGGAATCTACGAGCAGTACTTC. This rearrangement joins TRBV19 to TRBJ2-7, with 9 bases fitting TRBD1. The J segment lost 3 bases and the V segment lost 3 bases, leaving 6 bases of the junction unmatched. This CDR3 region has 15 residues. From germline, CDR1 is LNHDA and CDR2 SQIVND (reference sequence). The whole variable domain, filled in from reference TRBV19 and TRBJ2-7, reads DGGITQSPKYLFRKEGQNVTLSCEQNLNHDAMYWYRQDPGQGLRLIYYSQIVNDFQKGDIAEGYSVSREKKESFPLTVTSAQKNPTAFYLCASSITGQGIYEQYFGPGTRLTVT.

This clone has a handful of counts. The chain employs TRBV29-1 and TRBJ2-3; TRBD2 aligns across 7 bases. The ends lost 5 bases at V and 0 bases at J; junction bases unmatched: 2. The germline CDR1 and CDR2 sequences are SQVTM and ANQGSEA. The CDR3 has 13 amino acids. Written as DNA, the CDR3 is TGCAGCGTTCCTAGCGGTAGCACAGATACGCAGTATTTT. Protein product: CSVPSGSTDTQYF.

In nucleotides, the CDR3 is TGCGCCAGCAGTCCCGGGACTGTCACCCACGAGCAGTACTTC. It codes for CASSPGTVTHEQYF. V is TRBV4-1 and J is TRBJ2-7, with a tentative D call TRBD2 (6 bases). V gave up 6 bases and J gave up 5 bases, with 17 bases separating them. Germline-derived CDR1 and CDR2 are MGHRA and YSYEKL. The CDR3 length is 14 residues.

V is TRBV7-9 and J is TRBJ2-7; D not resolved. The CDR3 is made up of 13 amino acids. V lost 0 bases and J 3 bases, leaving 6 bases between the germline ends. CDR1 is SEHNR, CDR2 FQNEAQ, per germline (reference sequence). CDR3 nucleotide sequence: TGTGCCAGCAGCTTAGCGTCTAGCTACGAGCAGTACTTC. Translating it yields CASSLASSYEQYF.

The chain couples TRBV5-6 to TRBJ1-1; D is undetermined. The CDR3 totals 18 residues. In germline, CDR1 is SGHDT, CDR2 YYEEEE. The V end lost 2 bases, the J end lost 0 bases, and 20 bases lay between the germline ends. The CDR3 reads CASSLKYLRTDMNTEAFF. The CDR3 region has the DNA TGTGCCAGCAGCTTAAAGTATTTGAGGACCGATATGAACACTGAAGCTTTCTTT.

J is TRBJ1-2 and V is TRBV27; TRBD1 aligns across 8 bases. Trimming cost V 6 bases and J 6 bases; bases outside gene matches: 6. The CDR3 extends over 13 amino acids. Germline V CDR1 and CDR2: MNHEY, SMNVEV (reference sequence). The DNA for the CDR3 is TGTGCCAGCAGAGGACAGGGCCCTGATGGCTACACCTTC. This translates into CASRGQGPDGYTF.

V is TRBV5-6 and J is TRBJ2-7, with TRBD1 matching 7 bases. Unmatched junction bases numbered 2, after V lost 2 bases and J lost 3 bases. The CDR3 consists of 13 residues. Germline assignment: CDR1 SGHDT and CDR2 YYEEEE. CDR3 protein: CASSFGTVYEQYV. CDR3 sequence (DNA): TGTGCCAGCAGCTTCGGGACAGTCTACGAGCAGTACGTC.

This clone was detected only a few times. The chain uses TRBV5-1 and TRBJ1-1, with D uncertain. Trimming pared 4 bases from V and 0 bases from J, leaving 10 bases between. The CDR3 extends over 14 amino acids. Germline assignment: CDR1 SGHRS and CDR2 YFSETQ. The CDR3 nucleotides read TGCGCCAGCAGCCCCGCCTCATTGAACACTGAAGCTTTCTTT. It codes for CASSPASLNTEAFF.

The genes are TRBV19 and TRBJ1-1; D gene ambiguous. The germline V gene has CDR1 LNHDA and CDR2 SQIVND (reference sequence). The CDR3 length is 13 residues. Trimming took off 8 bases at V and 4 bases at J, with 14 bases between the two ends. The DNA of the CDR3 is TGTGCCAGTTCCGTTGGGGTTGTCACTGAAGCTTTCTTT. Translating gives CASSVGVVTEAFF.

This chain joins TRBV5-4 and TRBJ1-3, with D unresolved. Between the trimmed V and J ends, which lost 2 bases and 4 bases, there was a span of 10 bases. The CDR3 sequence is 14 residues long. The germline gives CDR1 SGHNT, CDR2 YYREEE (reference sequence). The CDR3 spells CASSLPGHGNTIYF. The CDR3 DNA is TGTGCCAGCAGCTTACCGGGCCACGGAAACACCATATATTTT.

V usage is TRBV19 and J usage is TRBJ2-7; D unresolved. Germline CDR1 and CDR2: LNHDA and SQIVND (reference sequence). V was cut by 3 bases and J by 6 bases, with 12 bases left in between. This CDR3 has 13 amino acids. DNA of the CDR3: TGTGCCAGTAGTATCTCGCTGGGTTCCGAGCAGTACTTC. Translating gives CASSISLGSEQYF.

The CDR3 DNA reads TGTGCCAGCAGCTTAGGACAGGGAGCCTACGAGCAGTACGTC. Translation: CASSLGQGAYEQYV. This chain connects TRBV11-2 to TRBJ2-7, with TRBD1 matching over 7 bases. V shed 1 base, J shed 2 bases, and the junction held 2 bases outside the gene matches. The CDR3 consists of 14 residues. Germline CDR1 SGHAT, CDR2 FQNNGV.

V usage is TRBV28 and J usage is TRBJ2-2; 14 positions agree with TRBD2. The germline V gene has CDR1 MDHEN and CDR2 SYDVKM. The CDR3 is made up of 19 amino acids. The J segment lost 5 bases and the V segment lost 7 bases, leaving 15 bases of the junction unmatched. CDR3 DNA sequence: TGTGCCAGCACCGGGACTAGCGGGGGATCAATCATTGGGACCGGGGAGCTGTTTTTT. Its protein product is CASTGTSGGSIIGTGELFF. Combining the CDR3 with reference TRBV28 and TRBJ2-2 gives the whole variable domain DVKVTQSSRYLVKRTGEKVFLECVQDMDHENMFWYRQDPGLGLRLIYFSYDVKMKEKGDIPEGYSVSREKKERFSLILESASTNQTSMYLCASTGTSGGSIIGTGELFFGEGSRLTVL.

This chain uses TRBV5-1 with TRBJ2-2; 7 bases fit TRBD1. CDR1 is SGHRS and CDR2 is YFSETQ in the germline V gene. V lost 0 bases, J lost 3 bases, and 2 bases stayed unmatched. The CDR3 totals 15 residues. In DNA, the CDR3 is TGCGCCAGCAGCTTGGTTGGACAGGACACCGGGGAGCTGTTTTTT. It is translated as CASSLVGQDTGELFF.

V is TRBV6-1 and J is TRBJ2-5; the D is unclear. V was pared by 0 bases and J by 3 bases, with 5 bases between. This CDR3 comprises 13 residues. CDR1 MNHNS and CDR2 SASEGT come from the germline V gene. CDR3: CASSEAWEETQYF. Here the CDR3 DNA reads TGTGCCAGCAGTGAAGCCTGGGAAGAGACCCAGTACTTC.